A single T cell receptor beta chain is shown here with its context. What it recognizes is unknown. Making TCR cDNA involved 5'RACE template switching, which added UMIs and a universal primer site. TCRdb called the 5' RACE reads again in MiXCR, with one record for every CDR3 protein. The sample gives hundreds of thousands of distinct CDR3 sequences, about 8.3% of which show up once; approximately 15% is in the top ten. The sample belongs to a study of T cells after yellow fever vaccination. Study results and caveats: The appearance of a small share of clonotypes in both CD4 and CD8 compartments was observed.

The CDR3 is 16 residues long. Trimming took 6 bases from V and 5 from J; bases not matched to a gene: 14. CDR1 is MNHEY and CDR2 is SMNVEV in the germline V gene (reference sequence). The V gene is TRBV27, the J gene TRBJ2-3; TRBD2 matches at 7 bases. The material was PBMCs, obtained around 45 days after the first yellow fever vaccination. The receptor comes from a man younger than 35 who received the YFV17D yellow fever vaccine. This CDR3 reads CASRQKRDPRGDTQYF. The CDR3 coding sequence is TGTGCCAGCAGGCAAAAGCGGGACCCGAGGGGAGATACGCAGTATTTT.